This paragraph covers one T cell receptor beta chain sequence. The antigen is unknown. This specimen comes from a study of identical twins. A universal primer site was created by template switching, with the cDNA bearing unique molecular identifiers. From the 5' RACE reads, TCRdb called clonotypes with MiXCR, one entry per CDR3 protein. Of 1,800,000 or so distinct CDR3 sequences in the sample, about 32% were seen once. V was cut by 3 bases and J by 10 bases, with 22 bases left in between. The CDR3 is 16 amino acids. In germline, CDR1 is ENHRY, CDR2 SYGVKD. Broader study findings: Twin sharing of out-of-frame TCR alpha was underestimated by models in monozygotic pairs. For cord blood, abundant beta clonotypes had fewer insertions, unlike memory repertoires, which showed none.

This TCR came from a newborn girl in good health. The V gene is TRBV10-3, the J gene TRBJ1-5; no definite D call. Material for sequencing was cord blood. The CDR3 DNA follows: TGTGCCATCAGTGAAGGGTTTCCCTCCCTGGGAATACCCCAGCATTTT. Encoded protein: CAISEGFPSLGIPQHF.